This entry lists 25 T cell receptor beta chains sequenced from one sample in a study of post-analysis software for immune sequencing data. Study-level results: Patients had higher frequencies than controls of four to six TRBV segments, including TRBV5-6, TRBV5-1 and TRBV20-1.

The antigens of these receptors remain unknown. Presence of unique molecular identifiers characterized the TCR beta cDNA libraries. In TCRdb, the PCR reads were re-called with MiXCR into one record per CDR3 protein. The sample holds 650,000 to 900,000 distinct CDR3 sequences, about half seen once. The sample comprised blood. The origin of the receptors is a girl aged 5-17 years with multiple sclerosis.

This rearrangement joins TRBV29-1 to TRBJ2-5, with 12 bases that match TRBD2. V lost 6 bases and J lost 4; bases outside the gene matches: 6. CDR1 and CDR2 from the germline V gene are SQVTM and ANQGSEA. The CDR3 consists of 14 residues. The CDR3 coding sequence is TGCAGCGTCGACCAACTAGCGGGAGGAGAGACCCAGTACTTC. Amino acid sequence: CSVDQLAGGETQYF.

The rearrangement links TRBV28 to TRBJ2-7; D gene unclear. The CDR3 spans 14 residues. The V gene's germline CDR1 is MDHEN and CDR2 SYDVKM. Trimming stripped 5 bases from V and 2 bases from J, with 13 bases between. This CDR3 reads CASSPPVRPYEQYF. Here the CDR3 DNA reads TGTGCCAGCAGTCCCCCAGTGAGGCCCTACGAGCAGTACTTC.

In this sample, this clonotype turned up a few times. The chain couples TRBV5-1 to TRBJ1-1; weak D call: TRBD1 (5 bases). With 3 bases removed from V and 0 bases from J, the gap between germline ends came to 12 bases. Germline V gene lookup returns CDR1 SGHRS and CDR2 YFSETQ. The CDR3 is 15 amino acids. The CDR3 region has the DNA TGCGCCAGCAGCTACCGGGACGGGATGAACACTGAAGCTTTCTTT. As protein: CASSYRDGMNTEAFF.

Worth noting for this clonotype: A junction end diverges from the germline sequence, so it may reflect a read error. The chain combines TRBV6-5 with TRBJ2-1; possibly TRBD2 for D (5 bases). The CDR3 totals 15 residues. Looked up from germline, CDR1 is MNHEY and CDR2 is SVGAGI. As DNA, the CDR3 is TGTGCCAACAGTTACGGTGGAGGATCTTACAATGAGCAGTTCTTC. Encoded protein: CANSYGGGSYNEQFF.

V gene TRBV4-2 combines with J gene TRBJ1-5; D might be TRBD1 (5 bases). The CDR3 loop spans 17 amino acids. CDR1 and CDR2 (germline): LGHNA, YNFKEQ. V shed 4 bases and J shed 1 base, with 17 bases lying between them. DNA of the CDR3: TGTGCCAGCAGCCCAAGCACCAGGGAGGCGAGCAATCAGCCCCAGCATTTT. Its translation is CASSPSTREASNQPQHF.

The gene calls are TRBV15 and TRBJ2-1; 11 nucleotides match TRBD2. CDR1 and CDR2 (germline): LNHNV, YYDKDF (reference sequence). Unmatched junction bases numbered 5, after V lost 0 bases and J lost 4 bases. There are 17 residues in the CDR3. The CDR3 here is CATSREPSGRLYNEQFF. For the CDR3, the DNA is TGTGCCACCAGCAGAGAGCCTAGCGGGAGGCTATACAATGAGCAGTTCTTC.

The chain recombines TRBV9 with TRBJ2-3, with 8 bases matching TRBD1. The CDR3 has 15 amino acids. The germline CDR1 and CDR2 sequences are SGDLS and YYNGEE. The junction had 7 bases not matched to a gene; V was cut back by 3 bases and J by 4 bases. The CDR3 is CASSERTGWADTQYF. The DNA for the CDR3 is TGTGCCAGCAGCGAACGGACAGGGTGGGCAGATACGCAGTATTTT.

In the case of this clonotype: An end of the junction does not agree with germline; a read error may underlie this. The CDR3 DNA reads TGTGCCATCAGTGCTGGGAGGGTCCTCCAAGGGACCCAGTACTTC. Translation gives CAISAGRVLQGTQYF. V usage is TRBV10-3 and J usage is TRBJ2-5; 7 bases match TRBD2. The CDR3 spans 15 residues. Per germline, CDR1 ENHRY and CDR2 SYGVKD.

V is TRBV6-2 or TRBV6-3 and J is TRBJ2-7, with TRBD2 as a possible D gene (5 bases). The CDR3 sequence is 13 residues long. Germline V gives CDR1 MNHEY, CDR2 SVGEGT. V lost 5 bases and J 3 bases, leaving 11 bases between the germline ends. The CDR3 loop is CASSRTYFYEQYF. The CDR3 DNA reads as TGTGCCAGCAGTCGGACTTATTTCTACGAGCAGTACTTC.

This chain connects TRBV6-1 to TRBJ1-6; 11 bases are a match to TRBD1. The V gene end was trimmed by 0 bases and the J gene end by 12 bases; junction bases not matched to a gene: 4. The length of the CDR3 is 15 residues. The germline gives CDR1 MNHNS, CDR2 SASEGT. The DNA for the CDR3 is TGTGCCAGCAGTGAAGCCCCCGGGACAGGGGGACCCCTCCACTTT. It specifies CASSEAPGTGGPLHF.

Written as DNA, the CDR3 is TGCGCCAGCAGCTTCCGGAGCGGGAGGGGCACAGATACGCAGTATTTT. It translates to CASSFRSGRGTDTQYF. The rearrangement links TRBV5-1 to TRBJ2-3; TRBD2 agrees at 10 bases. Germline lookup yields CDR1 SGHRS and CDR2 YFSETQ. Trimming at V came to 2 bases and at J to 1 base, leaving 4 bases not matched to a gene. The CDR3 has 16 residues.

The DNA of the CDR3 is TGTGCCAGCAGCACCCGACTGAACCCCAATGAGCAGTTCTTC. It codes for CASSTRLNPNEQFF. The chain has TRBV7-9 and TRBJ2-1; no clear D gene. Trimming shortened V by 5 bases and J by 6 bases, and 14 bases separated the two germline ends. Germline assignment: CDR1 SEHNR and CDR2 FQNEAQ (reference sequence). This CDR3 spans 14 amino acids. Based on the CDR3 plus reference TRBV7-9 and TRBJ2-1, the full variable domain is DTGVSQNPRHKITKRGQNVTFRCDPISEHNRLYWYRQTLGQGPEFLTYFQNEAQLEKSRLLSDRFSAERPKGSFSTLEIQRTEQGDSAMYLCASSTRLNPNEQFFGPGTRLTVL.

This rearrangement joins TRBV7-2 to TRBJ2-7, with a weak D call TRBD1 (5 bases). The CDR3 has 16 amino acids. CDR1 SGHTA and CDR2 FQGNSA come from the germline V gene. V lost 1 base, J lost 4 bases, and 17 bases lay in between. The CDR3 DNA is TGTGCCAGCAGCTTAGGGGTTTTGGACATAAGTTACGAGCAGTACTTC. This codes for CASSLGVLDISYEQYF.

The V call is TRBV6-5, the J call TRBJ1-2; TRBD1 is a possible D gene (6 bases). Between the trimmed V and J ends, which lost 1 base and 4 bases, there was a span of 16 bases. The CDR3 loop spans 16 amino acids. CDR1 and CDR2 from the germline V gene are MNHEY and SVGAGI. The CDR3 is CASSYFPRGSSYGYTF. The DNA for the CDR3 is TGTGCCAGCAGTTACTTCCCCAGGGGAAGTTCCTATGGCTACACCTTC.

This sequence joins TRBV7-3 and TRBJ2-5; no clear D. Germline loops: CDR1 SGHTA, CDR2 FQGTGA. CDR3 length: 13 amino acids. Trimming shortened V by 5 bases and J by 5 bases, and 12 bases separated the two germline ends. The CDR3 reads CASSPRSRETQYF. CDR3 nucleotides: TGTGCCAGCAGCCCGAGATCCAGGGAGACCCAGTACTTC.

DNA of the CDR3: TGTGCCAGCAACACGTATAGGGGGGCAGGGCAGCCCCAGCATTTT. It translates to CASNTYRGAGQPQHF. V usage is TRBV6-1 and J usage is TRBJ1-5; the D gene is possibly TRBD1 (6 bases). Trimming shortened V by 7 bases and J by 7 bases, and 20 bases separated the two germline ends. This CDR3 has 15 residues. CDR1 and CDR2 (germline): MNHNS, SASEGT.

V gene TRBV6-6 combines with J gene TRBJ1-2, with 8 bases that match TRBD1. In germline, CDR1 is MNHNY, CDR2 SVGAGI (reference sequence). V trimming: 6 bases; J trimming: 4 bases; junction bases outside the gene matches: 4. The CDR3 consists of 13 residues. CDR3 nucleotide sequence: TGTGCCAGCAGGGGGGGACAGGTCTATGGCTACACCTTC. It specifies CASRGGQVYGYTF.

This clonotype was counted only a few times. CDR3 bases: TGTGCCAGCAGTTACTCGACGTCTCTGAGATTCTCCTACAATGAGCAGTTCTTC. As protein: CASSYSTSLRFSYNEQFF. The chain uses TRBV6-5 and TRBJ2-1; D ambiguous. The V and J ends lost 0 bases and 0 bases respectively, with 15 bases between them. This CDR3 is 18 amino acids long. Germline V gene lookup returns CDR1 MNHEY and CDR2 SVGAGI.

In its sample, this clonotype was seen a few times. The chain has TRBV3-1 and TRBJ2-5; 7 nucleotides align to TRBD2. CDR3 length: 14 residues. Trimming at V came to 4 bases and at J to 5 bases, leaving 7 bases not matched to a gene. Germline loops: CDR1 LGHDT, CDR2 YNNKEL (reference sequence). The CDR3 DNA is TGTGCCAGCAGCCCTCGGACTAGGGTGGAGACCCAGTACTTC. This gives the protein CASSPRTRVETQYF.

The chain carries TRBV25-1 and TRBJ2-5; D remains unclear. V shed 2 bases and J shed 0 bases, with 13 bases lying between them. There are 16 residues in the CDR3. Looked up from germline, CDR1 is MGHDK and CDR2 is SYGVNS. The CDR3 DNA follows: TGTGCCAGCAGTGAAGGTCGGCAGGCTTACCAAGAGACCCAGTACTTC. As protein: CASSEGRQAYQETQYF.

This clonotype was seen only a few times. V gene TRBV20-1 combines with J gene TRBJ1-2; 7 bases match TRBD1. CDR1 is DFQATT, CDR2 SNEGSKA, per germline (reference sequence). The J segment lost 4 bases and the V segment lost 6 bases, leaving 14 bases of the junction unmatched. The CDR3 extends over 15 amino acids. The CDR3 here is CSALPVPEGAYGYTF. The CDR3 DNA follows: TGCAGTGCCCTGCCCGTGCCAGAGGGGGCCTATGGCTACACCTTC.

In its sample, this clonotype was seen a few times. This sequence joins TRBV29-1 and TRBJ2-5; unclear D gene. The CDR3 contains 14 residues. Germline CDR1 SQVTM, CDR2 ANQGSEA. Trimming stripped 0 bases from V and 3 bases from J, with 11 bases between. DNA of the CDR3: TGCAGCGTTGAAGATCTAACGCCTAAAGAGACCCAGTACTTC. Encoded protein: CSVEDLTPKETQYF.

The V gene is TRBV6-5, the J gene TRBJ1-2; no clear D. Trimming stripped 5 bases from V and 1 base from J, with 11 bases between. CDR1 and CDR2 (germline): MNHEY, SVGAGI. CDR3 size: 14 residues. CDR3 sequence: CASSRTAINYGYTF. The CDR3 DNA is TGTGCCAGCAGTCGAACAGCTATTAACTATGGCTACACCTTC.

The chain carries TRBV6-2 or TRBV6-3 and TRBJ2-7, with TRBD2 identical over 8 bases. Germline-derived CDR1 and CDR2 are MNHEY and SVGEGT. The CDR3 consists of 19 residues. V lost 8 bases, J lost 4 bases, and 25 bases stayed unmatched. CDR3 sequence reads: CASQKFSLGEREKTYEQYF. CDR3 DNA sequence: TGTGCCAGCCAAAAATTCTCCCTCGGGGAGCGGGAGAAAACGTACGAGCAGTACTTC.

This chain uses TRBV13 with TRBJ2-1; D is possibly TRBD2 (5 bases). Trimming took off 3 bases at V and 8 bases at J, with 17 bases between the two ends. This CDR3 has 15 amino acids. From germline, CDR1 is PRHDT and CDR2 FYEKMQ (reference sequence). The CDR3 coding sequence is TGTGCCAGCAGCTTTCCCAGCGGTACGAGCGATGAGCAGTTCTTC. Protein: CASSFPSGTSDEQFF.